This is a list of T cell receptor beta chains from one sample in a study of tumor-infiltrating lymphocytes in oesophageal squamous cell carcinoma. TCRdb reprocessed the PCR reads via MiXCR and lists one record per CDR3 protein. Seen here are fewer than 20,000 distinct CDR3 sequences, 40% to 55% observed once, and the top ten hold around two fifths. Material for sequencing was normal esophageal tissue next to the tumor. The receptor set was obtained from a female donor with esophageal squamous cell carcinoma. Both conserved end residues are part of each CDR3. D genes are given only for firm matches. The size of a clone is reported for some rows only, either as once, few or many, or as a class for expanded clones.

cdr3_aa cdr3_nt v_call cdr3_length j_call clone_size d_call
CASSIEASRSYNEQFF TGTGCCAGTAGTATAGAGGCTAGTAGGTCCTACAATGAGCAGTTCTTC TRBV19 16 TRBJ2-1 . .
CASSLDHSYEQYF TGTGCCAGCAGCTTAGATCACAGCTACGAGCAGTACTTC TRBV7-6 13 TRBJ2-7 once .
CASSLDGGMNTEAFF TGTGCCAGCAGCTTAGACGGAGGGATGAACACTGAAGCTTTCTTT TRBV7-8 15 TRBJ1-1 . .
CASSARPPTSGTTHEQFF TGTGCCAGCAGCGCACGCCCCCCGACTAGCGGGACTACCCATGAGCAGTTCTTC TRBV7-4 18 TRBJ2-1 . TRBD2
CASSLESGHFTDTQYF TGTGCCAGCAGCTTAGAGAGTGGACATTTCACAGATACGCAGTATTTT TRBV11-2 16 TRBJ2-3 medium-sized .
CASSGGQGMNQPQHF TGTGCCAGCAGTGGAGGACAGGGTATGAATCAGCCCCAGCATTTT TRBV6-1 15 TRBJ1-5 many TRBD1
CASSLGWASTDTQYF TGTGCCAGCAGCTTAGGGTGGGCCAGCACAGATACGCAGTATTTT TRBV11-2 15 TRBJ2-3 . .
CASSFRRGPYEQYF TGTGCCAGCAGCTTCCGGCGGGGACCCTACGAGCAGTACTTC TRBV7-2 14 TRBJ2-7 . .
CASSLAITTDTQYF TGCGCCAGCAGCTTGGCCATAACCACAGATACGCAGTATTTT TRBV5-1 14 TRBJ2-3 once .
CATQRGTGELFF TGTGCCACCCAGCGGGGTACCGGGGAGCTGTTTTTT TRBV24-1 12 TRBJ2-2 many TRBD2
CSARDRVAGPQHF TGCAGTGCGCGGGACAGGGTTGCGGGGCCCCAGCATTTT TRBV20-1 13 TRBJ1-5 . TRBD1
CASTKGSGETQYF TGTGCCAGCACAAAGGGCTCTGGGGAGACCCAGTACTTC TRBV7-2 13 TRBJ2-5 . .
CASGLGQGTDTQYF TGTGCCAGCGGCTTAGGTCAGGGTACAGATACGCAGTATTTT TRBV7-2 14 TRBJ2-3 . .
CASSQQRGQYF TGTGCCAGCAGCCAGCAAAGGGGCCAGTACTTC TRBV12-3/TRBV12-4 11 TRBJ2-4 . .
CASSRPGGAAKNIQYF TGTGCCAGCAGTAGACCCGGTGGAGCGGCCAAAAACATTCAGTACTTC TRBV12-3/TRBV12-4 16 TRBJ2-4 . .
CASSDSTYNEQYF TGTGCCAGCAGTGACTCGACCTACAATGAGCAGTACTTC TRBV6-4 13 TRBJ2-7 . .
CASSLVVAGGGYNEQFF TGTGCCAGCAGCTTAGTGGTCGCGGGAGGTGGGTACAATGAGCAGTTCTTC TRBV7-8 17 TRBJ2-1 few TRBD2
CASSLAGAVYETQYF TGTGCCAGCAGCTTAGCGGGGGCAGTTTACGAGACCCAGTACTTC TRBV11-2 15 TRBJ2-5 . .
CAITPTETGGYTF TGTGCCATCACCCCGACAGAGACAGGGGGCTACACCTTC TRBV10-3 13 TRBJ1-2 . TRBD1
CASSLWGSEQFF TGTGCCAGCAGCTTATGGGGAAGTGAGCAGTTCTTC TRBV7-6 12 TRBJ2-1 once .
CASSVGGPGNTIYF TGTGCCAGCAGCGTAGGAGGCCCCGGGAACACCATATATTTT TRBV9 14 TRBJ1-3 few .
CASSLGTGATYEQYF TGTGCCAGCAGCTTAGGGACAGGCGCGACCTACGAGCAGTACTTC TRBV7-2 15 TRBJ2-7 . TRBD1